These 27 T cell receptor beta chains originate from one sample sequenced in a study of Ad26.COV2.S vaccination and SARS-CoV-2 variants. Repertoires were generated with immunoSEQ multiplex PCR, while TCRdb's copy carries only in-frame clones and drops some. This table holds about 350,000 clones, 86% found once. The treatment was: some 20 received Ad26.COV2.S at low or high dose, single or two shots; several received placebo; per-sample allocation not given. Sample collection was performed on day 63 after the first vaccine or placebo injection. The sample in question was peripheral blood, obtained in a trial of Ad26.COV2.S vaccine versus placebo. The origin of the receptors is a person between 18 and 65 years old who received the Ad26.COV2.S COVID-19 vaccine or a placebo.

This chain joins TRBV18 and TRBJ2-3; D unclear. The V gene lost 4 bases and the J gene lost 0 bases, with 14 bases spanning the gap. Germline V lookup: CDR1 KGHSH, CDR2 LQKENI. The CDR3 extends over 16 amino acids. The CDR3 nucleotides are TGTGCCAGCTCACTGTACAGCCGTCCTAGCACAGATACGCAGTATTTT. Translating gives CASSLYSRPSTDTQYF. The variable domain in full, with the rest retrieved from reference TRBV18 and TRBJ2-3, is NAGVMQNPRHLVRRRGQEARLRCSPMKGHSHVYWYRQLPEEGLKFMVYLQKENIIDESGMPKERFSAEFPKEGPSILRIQQVVRGDSAAYFCASSLYSRPSTDTQYFGPGTRLTVL.

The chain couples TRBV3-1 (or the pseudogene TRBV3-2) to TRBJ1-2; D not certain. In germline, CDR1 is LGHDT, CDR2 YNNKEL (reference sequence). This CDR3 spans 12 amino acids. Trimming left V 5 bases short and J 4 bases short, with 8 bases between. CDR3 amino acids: CASSGEGYGYTF. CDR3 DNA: TGTGCCAGCAGCGGGGAGGGCTATGGCTACACCTTC.

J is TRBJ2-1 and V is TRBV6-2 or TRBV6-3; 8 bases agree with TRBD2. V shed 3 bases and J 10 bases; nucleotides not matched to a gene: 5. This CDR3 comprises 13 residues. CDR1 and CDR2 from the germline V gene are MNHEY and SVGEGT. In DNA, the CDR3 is TGTGCCAGCAGTTATACGGGGGGGCGGGAGCAGTTCTTC. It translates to CASSYTGGREQFF.

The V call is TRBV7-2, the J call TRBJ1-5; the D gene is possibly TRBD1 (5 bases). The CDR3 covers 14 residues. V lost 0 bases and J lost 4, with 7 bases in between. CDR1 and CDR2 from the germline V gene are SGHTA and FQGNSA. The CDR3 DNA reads TGTGCCAGCAGCTTAGCAGGGGATAATCAGCCCCAGCATTTT. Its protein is CASSLAGDNQPQHF.

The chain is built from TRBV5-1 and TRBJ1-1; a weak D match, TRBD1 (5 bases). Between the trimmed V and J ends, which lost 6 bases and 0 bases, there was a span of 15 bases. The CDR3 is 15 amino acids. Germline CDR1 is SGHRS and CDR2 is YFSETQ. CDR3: CASIHSQGMNTEAFF. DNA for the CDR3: TGCGCCAGCATCCACTCTCAGGGAATGAACACTGAAGCTTTCTTT.

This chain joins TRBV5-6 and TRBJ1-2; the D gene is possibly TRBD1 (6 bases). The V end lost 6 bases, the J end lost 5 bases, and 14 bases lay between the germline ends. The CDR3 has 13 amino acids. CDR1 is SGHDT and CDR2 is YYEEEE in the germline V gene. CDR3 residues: CASIVQGGYGYTF. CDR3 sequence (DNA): TGTGCCAGCATCGTACAGGGAGGTTATGGCTACACCTTC.

This chain's CDR3 is CASSYGNEAFF. The DNA of the CDR3 is TGTGCCAGCAGTTACGGGAATGAAGCTTTCTTT. The chain combines TRBV6-2 or TRBV6-3 with TRBJ1-1; D unresolved. The CDR3 has 11 amino acids. Germline V CDR1 and CDR2: MNHEY, SVGEGT. Trimming cost V 2 bases and J 7 bases, with 5 bases left between them.

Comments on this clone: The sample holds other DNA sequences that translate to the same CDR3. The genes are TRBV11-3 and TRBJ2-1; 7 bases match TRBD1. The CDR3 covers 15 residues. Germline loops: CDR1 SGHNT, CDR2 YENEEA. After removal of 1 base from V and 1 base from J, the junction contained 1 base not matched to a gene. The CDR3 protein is CASSLGDSSYNEQFF. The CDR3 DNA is TGTGCCAGCAGCTTAGGGGACAGTTCCTACAATGAGCAGTTCTTC.

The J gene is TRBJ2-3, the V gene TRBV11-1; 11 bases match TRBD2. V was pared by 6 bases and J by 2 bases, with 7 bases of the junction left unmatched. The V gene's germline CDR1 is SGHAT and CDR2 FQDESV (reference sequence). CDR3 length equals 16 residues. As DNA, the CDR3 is TGTGCCAGCAGGCCACGGACTAGCGGGTACACAGATACGCAGTATTTT. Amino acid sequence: CASRPRTSGYTDTQYF.

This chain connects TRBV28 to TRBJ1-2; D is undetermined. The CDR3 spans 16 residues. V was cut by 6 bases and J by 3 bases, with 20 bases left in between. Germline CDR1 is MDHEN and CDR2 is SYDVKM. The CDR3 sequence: CASSPDRGAGYYGYTF. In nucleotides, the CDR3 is TGTGCCAGCAGCCCAGATCGAGGAGCCGGATACTATGGCTACACCTTC.

CDR3 in amino acids: CASSSSGVGTGELFF. Written as DNA, the CDR3 is TGTGCCAGCAGTTCCTCAGGGGTGGGCACCGGGGAGCTGTTTTTT. The chain has TRBV28 and TRBJ2-2; D may be TRBD1 (6 bases). Germline CDR1 MDHEN, CDR2 SYDVKM. V was pared by 4 bases and J by 4 bases, with 13 bases between. This CDR3 spans 15 amino acids.

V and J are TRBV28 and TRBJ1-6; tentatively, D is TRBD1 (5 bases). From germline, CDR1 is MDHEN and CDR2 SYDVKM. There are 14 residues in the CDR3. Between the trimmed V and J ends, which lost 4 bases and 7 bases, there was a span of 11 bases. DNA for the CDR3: TGTGCCAGCAGTTCCGGGACGGTGAATTCACCCCTCCACTTT. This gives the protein CASSSGTVNSPLHF.

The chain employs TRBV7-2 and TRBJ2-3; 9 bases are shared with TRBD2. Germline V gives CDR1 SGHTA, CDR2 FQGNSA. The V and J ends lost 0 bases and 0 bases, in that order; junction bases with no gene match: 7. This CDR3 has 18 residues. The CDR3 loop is CASSLALAGTYSTDTQYF. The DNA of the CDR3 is TGTGCCAGCAGCTTAGCGCTAGCGGGGACCTATAGCACAGATACGCAGTATTTT.

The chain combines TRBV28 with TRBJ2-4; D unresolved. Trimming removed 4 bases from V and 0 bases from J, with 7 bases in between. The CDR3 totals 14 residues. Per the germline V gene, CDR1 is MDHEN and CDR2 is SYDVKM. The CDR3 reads CASSSVVAKNIQYF. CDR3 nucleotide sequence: TGTGCCAGCAGTTCGGTGGTAGCCAAAAACATTCAGTACTTC.

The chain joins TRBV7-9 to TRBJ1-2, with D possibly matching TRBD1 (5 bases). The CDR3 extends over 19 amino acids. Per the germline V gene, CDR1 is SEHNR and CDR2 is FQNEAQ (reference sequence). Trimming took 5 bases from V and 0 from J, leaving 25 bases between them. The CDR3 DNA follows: TGTGCCAGCAGCGGGATGCATTTGGGCGGGGGAACCGCTAACTATGGCTACACCTTC. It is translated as CASSGMHLGGGTANYGYTF. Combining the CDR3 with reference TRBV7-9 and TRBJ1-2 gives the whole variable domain DTGVSQNPRHKITKRGQNVTFRCDPISEHNRLYWYRQTLGQGPEFLTYFQNEAQLEKSRLLSDRFSAERPKGSFSTLEIQRTEQGDSAMYLCASSGMHLGGGTANYGYTFGSGTRLTVV.

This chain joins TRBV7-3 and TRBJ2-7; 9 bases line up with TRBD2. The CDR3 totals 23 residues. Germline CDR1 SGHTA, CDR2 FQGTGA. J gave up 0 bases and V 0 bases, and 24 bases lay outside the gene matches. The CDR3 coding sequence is TGTGCCAGCAGCTTAACCCAGCTTAAGGCATGGCGGTTAGCGGGAGTCCGCTCCTACGAGCAGTACTTC. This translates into CASSLTQLKAWRLAGVRSYEQYF.

CDR3 sequence (DNA): TGTGCCAGCAGTTCCGCGGGGGCTAAAGGATCACCCCTCCACTTT. Residues: CASSSAGAKGSPLHF. This chain links TRBV28 with TRBJ1-6; D may be TRBD1 (6 bases). The germline V and J ends were trimmed by 4 bases and 10 bases, with 17 bases remaining between them. There are 15 residues in the CDR3. Germline-derived CDR1 and CDR2 are MDHEN and SYDVKM.

In DNA form, the CDR3 reads TGTGCCAGTAGTCCAAACGGTTGGGGGAGGATGACCGCCTACGAGCAGTACTTC. Translating it yields CASSPNGWGRMTAYEQYF. This chain uses TRBV19 with TRBJ2-7; D might be TRBD2 (6 bases). The germline CDR1 and CDR2 sequences are LNHDA and SQIVND (reference sequence). Trimming pared 5 bases from V and 2 bases from J, leaving 25 bases between. The CDR3 has 18 amino acids.

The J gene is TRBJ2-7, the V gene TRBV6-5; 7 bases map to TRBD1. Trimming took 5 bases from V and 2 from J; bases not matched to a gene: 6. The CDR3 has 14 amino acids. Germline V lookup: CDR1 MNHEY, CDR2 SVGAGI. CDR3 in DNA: TGTGCCAGCAGTCCGATCGACAGGGCCTACGAGCAGTACTTC. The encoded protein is CASSPIDRAYEQYF.

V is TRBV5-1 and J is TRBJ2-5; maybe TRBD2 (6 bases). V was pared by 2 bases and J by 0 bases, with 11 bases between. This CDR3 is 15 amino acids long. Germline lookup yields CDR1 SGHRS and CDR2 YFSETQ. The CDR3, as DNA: TGCGCCAGCAGCTTTTCCGGGACTGACCAAGAGACCCAGTACTTC. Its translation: CASSFSGTDQETQYF.

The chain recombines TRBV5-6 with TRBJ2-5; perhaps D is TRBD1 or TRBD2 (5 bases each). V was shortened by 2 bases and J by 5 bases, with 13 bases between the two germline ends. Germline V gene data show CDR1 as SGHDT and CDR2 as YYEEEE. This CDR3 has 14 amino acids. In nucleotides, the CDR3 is TGTGCCAGCAGCTTCGAGGGGTTGTGGGAGACCCAGTACTTC. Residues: CASSFEGLWETQYF.

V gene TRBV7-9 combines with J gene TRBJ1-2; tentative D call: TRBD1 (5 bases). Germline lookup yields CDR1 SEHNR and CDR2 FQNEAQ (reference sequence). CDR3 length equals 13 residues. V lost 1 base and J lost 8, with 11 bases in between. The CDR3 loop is CASSLEARVGYTF. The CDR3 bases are TGTGCCAGCAGCTTAGAGGCCAGGGTGGGCTACACCTTC. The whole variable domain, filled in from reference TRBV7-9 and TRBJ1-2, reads DTGVSQNPRHKITKRGQNVTFRCDPISEHNRLYWYRQTLGQGPEFLTYFQNEAQLEKSRLLSDRFSAERPKGSFSTLEIQRTEQGDSAMYLCASSLEARVGYTFGSGTRLTVV.

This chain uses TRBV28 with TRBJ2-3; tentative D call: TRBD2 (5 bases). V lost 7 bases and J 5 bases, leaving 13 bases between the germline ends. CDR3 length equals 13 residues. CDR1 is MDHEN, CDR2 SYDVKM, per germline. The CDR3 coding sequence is TGTGCCAGCAATGGGGAGCCCCGAGATACGCAGTATTTT. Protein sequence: CASNGEPRDTQYF.

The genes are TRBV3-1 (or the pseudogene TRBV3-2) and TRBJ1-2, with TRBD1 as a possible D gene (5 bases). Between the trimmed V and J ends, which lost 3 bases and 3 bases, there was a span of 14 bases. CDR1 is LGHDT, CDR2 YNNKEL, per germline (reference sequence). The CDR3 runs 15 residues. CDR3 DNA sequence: TGTGCCAGCAGCCAGGGGAGGGGCTCGGACTATGGCTACACCTTC. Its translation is CASSQGRGSDYGYTF.

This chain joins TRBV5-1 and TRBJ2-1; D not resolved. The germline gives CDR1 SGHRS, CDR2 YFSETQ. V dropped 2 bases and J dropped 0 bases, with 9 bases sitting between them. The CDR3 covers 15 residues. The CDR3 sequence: CASSLHFSSYNEQFF. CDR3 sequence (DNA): TGCGCCAGCAGCTTACACTTTTCCTCCTACAATGAGCAGTTCTTC.

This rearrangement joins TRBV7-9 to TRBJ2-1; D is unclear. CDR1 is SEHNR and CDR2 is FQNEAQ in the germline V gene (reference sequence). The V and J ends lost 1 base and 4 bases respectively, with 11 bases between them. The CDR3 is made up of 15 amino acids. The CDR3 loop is CASSLVAAIYNEQFF. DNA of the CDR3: TGTGCCAGCAGCTTAGTGGCAGCTATTTACAATGAGCAGTTCTTC. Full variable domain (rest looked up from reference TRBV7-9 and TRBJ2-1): DTGVSQNPRHKITKRGQNVTFRCDPISEHNRLYWYRQTLGQGPEFLTYFQNEAQLEKSRLLSDRFSAERPKGSFSTLEIQRTEQGDSAMYLCASSLVAAIYNEQFFGPGTRLTVL.

In DNA form, the CDR3 reads TGTGCCAGTAGTATCCGTTTCCGGGACACGGACCGAGGCATTCAGTACTTC. It encodes CASSIRFRDTDRGIQYF. The rearrangement links TRBV19 to TRBJ2-4; D is perhaps TRBD1 (6 bases). In germline, CDR1 is LNHDA, CDR2 SQIVND (reference sequence). CDR3 length equals 17 residues. V was clipped by 3 bases and J by 9 bases, with 24 bases between them.